This passage covers 3 T cell receptor beta chains from one sample sequenced in a study of preoperative IRX-2 immunotherapy in early breast cancer. TCRdb keeps only in-frame clones here, not all; method: immunoSEQ multiplex PCR. The sample includes some 21,000 clones, around four fifths seen only once; the top ten take over 1%. Sample treatment: preoperative locoregional IRX-2 cytokine immunotherapy. The starting material was lymph node tissue, obtained after IRX-2 immunotherapy. These receptors came from a human donor with breast cancer.

The rearrangement uses TRBV6-8 and TRBJ1-2, with D maybe TRBD1 (6 bases). Germline V gene sequence: CDR1 MNHGY, CDR2 SAAAGT. The CDR3 extends over 17 amino acids. V gave up 2 bases and J gave up 5 bases, with 21 bases separating them. CDR3 sequence: CASSYAPTGYWRYGYTF. In DNA form, the CDR3 reads TGTGCCAGCAGTTACGCCCCAACAGGGTATTGGAGGTATGGCTACACCTTC.

V is TRBV5-1 and J is TRBJ1-4; D uncertain. CDR1 and CDR2 (germline): SGHRS, YFSETQ. V lost 5 bases and J lost 0, with 8 bases in between. The CDR3 extends over 14 amino acids. CDR3 DNA sequence: TGCGCCAGCAGTGCAACAGCAACTAATGAAAAACTGTTTTTT. Protein: CASSATATNEKLFF.

This chain joins TRBV1 and TRBJ2-7; TRBD2, as called in the table, went unchecked against the DNA. TRBV1 is shown as a pseudogene. The CDR3 totals 15 residues. CDR3 coding DNA: TGCGCCAGCAGCCAAGATCTGAGTAGCGGGGGTGAGCAGTACTTC. Translated: CASSQDLSSGGEQYF.